What follows is one T cell receptor (beta chain) and its context. Its matching antigen is unknown. These data originate in a study of cytomegalovirus exposure and HLA in healthy donors. Whole-study findings and limits: Several of the most significant clusters appeared, in a later analysis, to be linked to common viral pathogens. HLA-A and HLA-B allele assignments for most subjects were reportedly predicted accurately using TCR beta sequences. Analyses of presence/absence relied on an assumption of roughly uniform sequencing depth across donors. TCR sequences were mostly rare, though some public TCRs occurred in many donors.

Germline values: CDR1 SGHDT, CDR2 YYEEEE. This CDR3 spans 15 amino acids. With 2 bases clipped from V and 8 bases from J, the junction kept 8 bases outside the gene matches. Vbeta (60) and Jbeta (13) primers were used in the PCR. Assay: immunoSEQ multiplex PCR; the TCRdb copy retains only in-frame clones and omits some. The sample shows approximately 100,000 clones, more than 75% of them seen only once. This TCR was recovered from a woman between 50 and 59 years old in good health and CMV-seropositive. J is TRBJ2-1 and V is TRBV5-6; 9 nucleotides line up with TRBD2. The sequencing input was PBMCs. The CDR3 reads CASSFRIAGVHEQFF. CDR3 coding DNA: TGTGCCAGCAGCTTCCGAATAGCGGGAGTACATGAGCAGTTCTTC.